This is a list of T cell receptor beta chains from one sample in a study of shared clonotypes between healthy human individuals. The method was immunoSEQ multiplex PCR; TCRdb's version includes in-frame clones alone and lacks a portion of them. The sample yields roughly 590,000 clones, 95% to 96% seen once. The sequencing input was naive CD8+ T cells sorted from blood. Source of these receptors: a woman aged 30 to 39 in good health. The CDR3 runs from the conserved cysteine through the conserved F or W. D genes are given only for firm matches. Part of the rows lack a size; the others show once, few, many or a class for expanded clones.

d_call	v_call	clone_size	j_call	cdr3_aa	cdr3_nt
NA	TRBV13	NA	TRBJ2-3	CASSLATDTQYF	TGTGCCAGCAGCTTAGCCACAGATACGCAGTATTTT
NA	TRBV13	once	TRBJ2-7	CASSLGALEEQYF	TGTGCCAGCAGCTTAGGAGCCCTTGAAGAGCAGTACTTC
NA	TRBV13	NA	TRBJ2-1	CASSSDSGEQFF	TGTGCCAGCAGCTCTGATTCGGGTGAGCAGTTCTTC
TRBD2	TRBV27	NA	TRBJ2-1	CASSLVAGGVNEQFF	TGTGCCAGCAGTTTGGTCGCGGGAGGGGTCAATGAGCAGTTCTTC
TRBD2	TRBV27	NA	TRBJ2-2	CASSTRTSGSAGELFF	TGTGCCAGCAGTACAAGGACTAGCGGGAGTGCCGGGGAGCTGTTTTTT
TRBD1	TRBV27	NA	TRBJ1-1	CASSLSLPRDRLYTEAFF	TGTGCCAGCAGTTTATCCCTACCACGGGACAGGTTGTACACTGAAGCTTTCTTT
NA	TRBV5-6	NA	TRBJ2-1	CASSPAPEYNEQFF	TGTGCCAGCAGCCCAGCTCCCGAGTACAATGAGCAGTTCTTC
TRBD1	TRBV27	NA	TRBJ1-2	CASSPQDREDGYTF	TGTGCCAGCAGTCCCCAAGACAGGGAAGATGGCTACACCTTC
TRBD2	TRBV27	NA	TRBJ2-1	CASSSSGRTYNEQFF	TGTGCCAGCAGTTCTAGCGGGAGAACCTACAATGAGCAGTTCTTC
NA	TRBV9	NA	TRBJ2-2	CASGSYTGELFF	TGTGCCAGCGGGAGTTACACCGGGGAGCTGTTTTTT
NA	TRBV7-9	NA	TRBJ2-5	CASSLVLGKETQYF	TGTGCCAGCAGCTTAGTCTTGGGTAAAGAGACCCAGTACTTC
NA	TRBV27	once	TRBJ1-1	CASSTGPGGGITEAFF	TGTGCCAGCAGTACCGGACCCGGGGGTGGGATCACTGAAGCTTTCTTT
TRBD2	TRBV27	NA	TRBJ2-5	CASSEGTSGVQETQYF	TGTGCCAGCAGTGAGGGCACTAGCGGAGTCCAAGAGACCCAGTACTTC
NA	TRBV27	few	TRBJ1-1	CASRETEVSPEAFF	TGTGCCAGCAGAGAGACAGAAGTGAGCCCTGAAGCTTTCTTT
NA	TRBV13	NA	TRBJ2-3	CASSLGGFPDTQYF	TGTGCCAGCAGCTTAGGAGGCTTCCCAGATACGCAGTATTTT
TRBD1	TRBV28	NA	TRBJ1-2	CASSLTGGLKSYGYTF	TGTGCCAGCAGTTTGACAGGGGGCCTAAAATCCTATGGCTACACCTTC
NA	TRBV7-9	NA	TRBJ2-7	CASSLGRSYEQYF	TGTGCCAGCAGCTTAGGGCGGTCCTACGAGCAGTACTTC
NA	TRBV7-8	NA	TRBJ2-7	CASSGVNLQQEQYF	TGTGCCAGCAGCGGTGTTAATTTACAACAAGAGCAGTACTTC
NA	TRBV7-8	once	TRBJ1-1	CASSLHGGLGITEAFF	TGTGCCAGCAGCTTACACGGGGGGTTAGGGATCACTGAAGCTTTCTTT
NA	TRBV5-6	NA	TRBJ1-3	CASSFGRGTSGNTIYF	TGTGCCAGCAGCTTTGGGCGGGGAACGTCGGGAAACACCATATATTTT
NA	TRBV28	NA	TRBJ2-1	CASSPVGLEQFF	TGTGCCAGCAGTCCCGTGGGGCTTGAGCAGTTCTTC
TRBD1	TRBV7-7	NA	TRBJ2-7	CASSFPGTGVYEQYF	TGTGCCAGCAGCTTTCCGGGGACAGGGGTCTACGAGCAGTACTTC
NA	TRBV23-1	NA	TRBJ2-1	CASSQLRHNEQFF	TGCGCCAGCAGTCAACTAAGACACAATGAGCAGTTCTTC
NA	TRBV5-1	NA	TRBJ1-5	CASSSGGDQPQHF	TGCGCCAGCAGCAGCGGGGGGGACCAGCCCCAGCATTTT
NA	TRBV14	NA	TRBJ2-6	CASSQAGANVLTF	TGTGCCAGCAGCCAAGCAGGGGCCAACGTCCTGACTTTC
NA	TRBV27	NA	TRBJ2-3	CASSLVGSTDTQYF	TGTGCCAGCAGTTTAGTGGGGTCCACAGATACGCAGTATTTT
TRBD1	TRBV13	once	TRBJ2-7	CASSQDRGHEQYF	TGTGCCAGCAGCCAGGACAGGGGCCACGAGCAGTACTTC
TRBD2	TRBV29-1	NA	TRBJ2-7	CSVEKLRTSGGYEQYF	TGCAGCGTTGAAAAGTTACGGACTAGCGGGGGCTACGAGCAGTACTTC
NA	TRBV5-5	NA	TRBJ1-1	CASSLGHNTEAFF	TGTGCCAGCAGCTTGGGGCATAACACTGAAGCTTTCTTT
NA	TRBV27	NA	TRBJ2-2	CASSLSRRVNTGELFF	TGTGCCAGCAGTTTATCGCGGCGGGTGAACACCGGGGAGCTGTTTTTT
NA	TRBV28	NA	TRBJ2-3	CASKPGTTFTDTQYF	TGTGCCAGCAAACCCGGGACAACTTTCACAGATACGCAGTATTTT
NA	TRBV27	NA	TRBJ2-7	CASSLGTTYEQYF	TGTGCCAGCAGTTTAGGGACAACCTACGAGCAGTACTTC
NA	TRBV4-1	once	TRBJ2-5	CASSQDDGGRETQYF	TGCGCCAGCAGCCAAGACGACGGGGGACGAGAGACCCAGTACTTC